This T cell receptor beta chain was identified in a study of blood T cell repertoires in COVID-19. About the study: Some COVID-19 samples were acute and others convalescent; all came from the United States, Italy and Spain. From T cells, B-cell-depleted T cells, or PBMCs came the material, which was cDNA or gDNA.

Germline lookup yields CDR1 SGHRS and CDR2 YFSETQ. The CDR3 contains 15 residues. V trimming: 4 bases; J trimming: 4 bases; junction bases outside the gene matches: 6. In the original workflow: The assay estimated nucleated cells by amplifying reference gene primers. The repertoire was sequenced with immunoSEQ multiplex PCR; TCRdb's copy has only in-frame clones and lacks some. From that table come the V and J calls and clone size; the DNA was used to work out D and trimming. The profile shows around 300,000 clones, approximately 91% of them singletons. J is TRBJ2-5 and V is TRBV5-1; 11 bases fit TRBD2. The sequenced material came from peripheral blood. The receptor's source is a man over 45 with acute or convalescent COVID-19. DNA for the CDR3: TGCGCCAGCAGCAATCTAGCGGGGGGTGGAGAGACCCAGTACTTC. Residues: CASSNLAGGGETQYF.